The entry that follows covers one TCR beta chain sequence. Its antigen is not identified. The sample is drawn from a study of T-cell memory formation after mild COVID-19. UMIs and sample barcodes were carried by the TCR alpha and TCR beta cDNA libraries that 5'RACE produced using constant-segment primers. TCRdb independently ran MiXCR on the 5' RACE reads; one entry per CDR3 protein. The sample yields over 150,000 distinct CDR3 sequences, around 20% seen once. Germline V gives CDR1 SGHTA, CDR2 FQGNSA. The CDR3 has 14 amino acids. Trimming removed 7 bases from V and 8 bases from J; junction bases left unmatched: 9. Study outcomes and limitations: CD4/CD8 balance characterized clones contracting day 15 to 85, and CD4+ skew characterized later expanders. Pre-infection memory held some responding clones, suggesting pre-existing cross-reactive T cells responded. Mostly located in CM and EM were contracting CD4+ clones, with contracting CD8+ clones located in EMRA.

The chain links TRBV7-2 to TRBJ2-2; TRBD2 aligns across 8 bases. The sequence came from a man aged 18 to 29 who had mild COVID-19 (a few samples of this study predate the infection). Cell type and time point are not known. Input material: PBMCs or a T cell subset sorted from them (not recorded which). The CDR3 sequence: CASTTDGGGGELFF. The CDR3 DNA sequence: TGTGCCAGCACCACCGACGGGGGGGGAGGGGAGCTGTTTTTT.